This TCR delta chain was recovered during a study of human gamma delta and Vdelta1 T cells listed by TCRdb under 2018. The study in broad terms: Delta One T cells, Vd1+ gamma-delta T cells, were investigated in the study as cytotoxic effectors against acute myeloid leukemia. Results and caveats for the whole study, not just this receptor: Polyclonality and broad cytotoxic targeting of acute myeloid leukemia were reported for Delta One T cells.

This clone was picked up a small number of times. This receptor's antigen is unknown. Qualities for individual bases were not recorded, and no much larger clone is one base off. The library relied on PCR. TCRdb records Illumina MiSeq as the sequencer. TCRdb reran clone calling on the public reads with CATT; rows sharing one DNA sequence were then combined. The table for this sample lists some 6,100 delta-chain clones; about two fifths of them were counted only once. The ten largest clones add up to about 6% of the sample. Measured from the cysteine to the phenylalanine, the CDR3 is 21 residues long. Just the 63-base CDR3 DNA is kept, in frame starting at base 1. According to the germline V gene, CDR1 reads TSWWSYY and CDR2 reads QGS. Trimming removed 2 bases from V and 1 base from J; the gene matches leave 20 bases unexplained.

The sequence came from a human donor in good health. The V and J genes are TRDV1 and TRDJ1; TRDD3 fits 9 bases in the junction. The source material was Vdelta1 gamma-delta T cells from blood grown in culture (DOT cells). The cell subset or site label here, explained by the study, means: Delta One T cells, in vitro expanded/differentiated Vd1+ gamma-delta T cells. The CDR3 protein is CALGENPVGYWGTPSTDKLIF. The sequenced DNA is TGTGCTCTTGGGGAAAACCCCGTTGGGTACTGGGGGACGCCGTCCACCGATAAACTCATCTTT.